The source of this T cell receptor (beta chain) is a study of blood T cells in healthy people across ages. Primers used in a second PCR of roughly 6 to 11 cycles were a sample-barcoded 5' primer and a J-beta primer mix. TCRdb re-derived calls from the 5' RACE reads in MiXCR, one entry per CDR3 protein. Of about 1.8 million distinct CDR3 sequences in the sample, roughly 52% are singletons; the top ten hold more than 2%. PBMCs were isolated at a quantity of at least 7 million per sample. The material sequenced was blood. This receptor was taken from a woman aged 40 to 50 in good health.

CDR3 protein: CASLEGDRPYEQYF. The CDR3 nucleotides are TGTGCCAGCCTGGAAGGGGACAGACCCTACGAGCAGTACTTC. The chain couples TRBV6-2 or TRBV6-3 to TRBJ2-5; 7 bases agree with TRBD1. The DNA end favors TRBJ2-7, so the J call may be wrong. The V gene's germline CDR1 is MNHEY and CDR2 SVGEGT. The length of the CDR3 is 14 residues.